Listed below are T cell receptor beta chains from one sample, sequenced in a study of blood T cells in healthy people across ages. TCRdb ran MiXCR on the 5' RACE reads and lists one entry per CDR3 protein. The profile shows approximately 1.5 million distinct CDR3 sequences, almost 35% of them singletons. The specimen was blood. The receptors here all came from a young woman in good health. The conserved cysteine and the conserved F or W are not part of the CDR3 here.

j_gene | v_gene | CDR3aa
TRBJ2-5 | TRBV28 | ASSLAYGTQY
TRBJ1-1 | TRBV27 | ASSWTMNTEAF
TRBJ2-7 | TRBV6-1 | ASSRFIPTSGVPSYEQY
TRBJ2-5 | TRBV5-1 | ASSSFPQETQY
TRBJ2-1 | TRBV24-1 | ATSEVQGGSYNEQF
TRBJ1-3 | TRBV4-1 | AIREGVASGNTIY
TRBJ2-5 | TRBV20-1 | SANGGETQY
TRBJ2-2 | TRBV27 | ASRTSSAGELF
TRBJ1-2 | TRBV27 | ASSLSTGGSCGYT
TRBJ2-7 | TRBV9 | ASSPSGRVSYEQY
TRBJ2-1 | TRBV28 | ASNHRVDEQF
TRBJ2-3 | TRBV12-3/TRBV12-4 | ASSSRGVSTDTQY
TRBJ2-7 | TRBV9 | ASGAGLAGFYEQY
TRBJ2-7 | TRBV4-2 | ASSQDPGGSYEQY
TRBJ2-1 | TRBV5-1 | ASSPRVSGGSFSEQF
TRBJ1-5 | TRBV20-1 | SAPVGGARPQH
TRBJ1-1 | TRBV6-2/TRBV6-3 | ASSYSWQAENTEAF
TRBJ1-2 | TRBV2 | ASEGQSANYGYT
TRBJ1-1 | TRBV10-3 | AISELDRLSF
TRBJ2-1 | TRBV28 | ASSHGTGTSEQF
TRBJ1-5 | TRBV28 | ASSLGQGTYRPQH
TRBJ2-1 | TRBV7-9 | ASSHPSYWHEQF